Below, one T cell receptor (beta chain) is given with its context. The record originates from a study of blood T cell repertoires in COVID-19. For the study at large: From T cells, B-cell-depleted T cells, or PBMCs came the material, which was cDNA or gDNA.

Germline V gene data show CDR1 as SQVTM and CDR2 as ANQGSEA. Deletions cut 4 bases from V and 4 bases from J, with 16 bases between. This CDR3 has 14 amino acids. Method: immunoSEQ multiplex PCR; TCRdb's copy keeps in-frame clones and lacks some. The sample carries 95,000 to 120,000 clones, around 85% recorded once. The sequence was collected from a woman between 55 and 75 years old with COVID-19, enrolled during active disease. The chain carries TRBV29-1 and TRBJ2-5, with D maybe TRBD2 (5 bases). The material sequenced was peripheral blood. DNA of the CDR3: TGCAGCGTTGCCTTGCTAGCCCCCCCAGAGACCCAGTACTTC. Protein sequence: CSVALLAPPETQYF.